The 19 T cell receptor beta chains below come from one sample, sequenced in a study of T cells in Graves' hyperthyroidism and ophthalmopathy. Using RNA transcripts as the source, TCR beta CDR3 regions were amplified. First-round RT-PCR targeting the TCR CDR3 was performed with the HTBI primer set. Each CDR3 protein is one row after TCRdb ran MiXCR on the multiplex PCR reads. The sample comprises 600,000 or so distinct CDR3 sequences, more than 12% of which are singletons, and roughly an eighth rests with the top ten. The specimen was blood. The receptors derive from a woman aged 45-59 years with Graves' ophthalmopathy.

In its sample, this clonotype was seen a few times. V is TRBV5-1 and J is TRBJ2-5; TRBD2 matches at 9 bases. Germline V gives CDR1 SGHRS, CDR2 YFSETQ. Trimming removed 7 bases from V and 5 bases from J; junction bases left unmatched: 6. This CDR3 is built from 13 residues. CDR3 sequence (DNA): TGCGCCAGCGCGGCTAGCGGGATGGAGACCCAGTACTTC. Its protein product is CASAASGMETQYF. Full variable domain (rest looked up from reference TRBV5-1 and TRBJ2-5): KAGVTQTPRYLIKTRGQQVTLSCSPISGHRSVSWYQQTPGQGLQFLFEYFSETQRNKGNFPGRFSGRQFSNSRSEMNVSTLELGDSALYLCASAASGMETQYFGPGTRLLVL.

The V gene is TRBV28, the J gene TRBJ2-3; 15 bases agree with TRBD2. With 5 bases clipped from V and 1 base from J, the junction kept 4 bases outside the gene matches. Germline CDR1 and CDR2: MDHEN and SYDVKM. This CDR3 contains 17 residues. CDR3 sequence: CASSPRTSGRGTDTQYF. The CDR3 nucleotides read TGTGCCAGCAGTCCCCGGACTAGCGGGAGGGGCACAGATACGCAGTATTTT.

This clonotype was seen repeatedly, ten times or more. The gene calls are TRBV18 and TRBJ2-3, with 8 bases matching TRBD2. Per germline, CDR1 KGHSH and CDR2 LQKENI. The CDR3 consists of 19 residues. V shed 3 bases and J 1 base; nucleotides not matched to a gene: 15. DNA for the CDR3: TGTGCCAGCTCACCTCTCATTCTACAGGGACTAGACCGCACAGATACGCAGTATTTT. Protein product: CASSPLILQGLDRTDTQYF.

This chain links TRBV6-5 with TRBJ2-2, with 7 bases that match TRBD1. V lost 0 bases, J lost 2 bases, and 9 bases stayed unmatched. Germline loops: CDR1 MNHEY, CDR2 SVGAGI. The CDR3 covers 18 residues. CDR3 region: CASSYSDGQDLNTGELFF. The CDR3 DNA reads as TGTGCCAGCAGTTACTCAGATGGACAGGATCTAAACACCGGGGAGCTGTTTTTT.

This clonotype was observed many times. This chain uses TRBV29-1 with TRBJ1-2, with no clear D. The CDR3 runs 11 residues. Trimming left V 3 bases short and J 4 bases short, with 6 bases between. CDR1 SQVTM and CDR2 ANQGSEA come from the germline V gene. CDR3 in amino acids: CSVEYSYGYTF. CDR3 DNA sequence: TGCAGCGTTGAGTACAGCTATGGCTACACCTTC.

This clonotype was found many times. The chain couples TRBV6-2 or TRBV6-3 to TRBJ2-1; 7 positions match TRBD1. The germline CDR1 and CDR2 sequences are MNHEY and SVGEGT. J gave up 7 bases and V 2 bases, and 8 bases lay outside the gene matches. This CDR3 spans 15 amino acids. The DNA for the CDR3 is TGTGCCAGCAGTTACAGGGGGCTTCGACTGAATGAGCAGTTCTTC. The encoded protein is CASSYRGLRLNEQFF.

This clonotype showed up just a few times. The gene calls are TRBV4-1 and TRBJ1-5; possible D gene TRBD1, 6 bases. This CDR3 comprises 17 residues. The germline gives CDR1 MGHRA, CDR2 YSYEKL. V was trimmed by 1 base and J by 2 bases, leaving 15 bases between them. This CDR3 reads CASSQVRGAGGNQPQHF. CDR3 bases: TGCGCCAGCAGCCAAGTCCGGGGGGCTGGGGGCAATCAGCCCCAGCATTTT.

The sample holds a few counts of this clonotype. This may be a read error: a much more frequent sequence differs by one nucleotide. The CDR3 DNA is TGTGCCAGCAGTACCCCGGACAGGGGTGGGCAGCGGTACTTC. Amino acid sequence: CASSTPDRGGQRYF. The chain couples TRBV28 to TRBJ2-7; 9 positions agree with TRBD1. This CDR3 spans 14 amino acids. Germline CDR1 reads MDHEN; CDR2 reads SYDVKM. V shed 5 bases and J 12 bases; nucleotides not matched to a gene: 14. Variable domain in full (rest from reference TRBV28 and TRBJ2-7): DVKVTQSSRYLVKRTGEKVFLECVQDMDHENMFWYRQDPGLGLRLIYFSYDVKMKEKGDIPEGYSVSREKKERFSLILESASTNQTSMYLCASSTPDRGGQRYFGPGTRLTVT.

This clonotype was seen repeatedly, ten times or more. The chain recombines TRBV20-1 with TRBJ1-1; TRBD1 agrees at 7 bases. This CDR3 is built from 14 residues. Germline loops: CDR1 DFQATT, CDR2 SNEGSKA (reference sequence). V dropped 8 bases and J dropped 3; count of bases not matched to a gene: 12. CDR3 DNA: TGCAGTTACAATCCCCCAGGGGGGGACACTGAAGCTTTCTTT. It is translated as CSYNPPGGDTEAFF.

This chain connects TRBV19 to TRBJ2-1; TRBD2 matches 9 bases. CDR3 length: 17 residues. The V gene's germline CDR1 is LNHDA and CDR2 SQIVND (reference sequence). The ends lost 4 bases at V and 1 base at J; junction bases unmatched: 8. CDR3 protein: CASSTSLAGRSYNEQFF. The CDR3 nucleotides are TGTGCCAGTAGTACGTCACTAGCGGGTCGGTCCTACAATGAGCAGTTCTTC.

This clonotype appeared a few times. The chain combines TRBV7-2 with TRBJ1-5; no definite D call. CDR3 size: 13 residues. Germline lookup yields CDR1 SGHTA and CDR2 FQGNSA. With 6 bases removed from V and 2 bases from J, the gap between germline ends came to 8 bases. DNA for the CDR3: TGTGCCAGCAGTTCGGCGGGCAATCAGCCCCAGCATTTT. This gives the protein CASSSAGNQPQHF.

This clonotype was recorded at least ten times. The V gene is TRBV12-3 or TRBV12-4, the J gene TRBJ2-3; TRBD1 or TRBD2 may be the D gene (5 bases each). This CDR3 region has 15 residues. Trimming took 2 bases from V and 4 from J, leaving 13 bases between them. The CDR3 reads CASSLSGQGADTQYF. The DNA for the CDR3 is TGTGCCAGCAGTTTATCGGGCCAGGGAGCAGATACGCAGTATTTT.

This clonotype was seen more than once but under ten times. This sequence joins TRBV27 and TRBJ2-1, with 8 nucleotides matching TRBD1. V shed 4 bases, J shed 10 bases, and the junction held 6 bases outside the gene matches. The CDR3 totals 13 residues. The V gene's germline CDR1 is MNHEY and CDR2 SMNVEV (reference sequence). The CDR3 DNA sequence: TGTGCCAGCAGTTATCTGACAGGGGAGGAGCAGTTCTTC. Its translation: CASSYLTGEEQFF.

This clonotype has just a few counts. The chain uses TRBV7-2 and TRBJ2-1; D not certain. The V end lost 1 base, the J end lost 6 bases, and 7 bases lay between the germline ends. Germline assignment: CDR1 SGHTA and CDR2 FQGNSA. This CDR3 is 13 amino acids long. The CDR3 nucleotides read TGTGCCAGCAGCTTAGACTGGGCCAATGAGCAGTTCTTC. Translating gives CASSLDWANEQFF. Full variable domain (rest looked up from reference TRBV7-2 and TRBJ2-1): GAGVSQSPSNKVTEKGKDVELRCDPISGHTALYWYRQSLGQGLEFLIYFQGNSAPDKSGLPSDRFSAERTGGSVSTLTIQRTQQEDSAVYLCASSLDWANEQFFGPGTRLTVL.

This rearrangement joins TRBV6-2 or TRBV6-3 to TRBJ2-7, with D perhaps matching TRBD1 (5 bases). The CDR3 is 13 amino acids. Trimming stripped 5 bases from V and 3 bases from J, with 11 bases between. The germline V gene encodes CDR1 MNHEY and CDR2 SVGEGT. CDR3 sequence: CASSRQRGYEQYF. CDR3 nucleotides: TGTGCCAGCAGTCGACAGCGAGGCTACGAGCAGTACTTC.

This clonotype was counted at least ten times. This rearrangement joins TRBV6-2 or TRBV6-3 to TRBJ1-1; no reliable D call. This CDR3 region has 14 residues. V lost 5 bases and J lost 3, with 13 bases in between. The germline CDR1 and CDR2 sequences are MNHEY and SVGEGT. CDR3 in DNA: TGTGCCAGCAGTACTCCGAACAGTTACACTGAAGCTTTCTTT. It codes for CASSTPNSYTEAFF.

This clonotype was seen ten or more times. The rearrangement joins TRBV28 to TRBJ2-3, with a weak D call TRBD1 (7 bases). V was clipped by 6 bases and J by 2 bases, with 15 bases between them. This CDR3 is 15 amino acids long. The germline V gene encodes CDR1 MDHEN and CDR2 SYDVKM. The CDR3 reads CASSRTGGNTDTQYF. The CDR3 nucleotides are TGTGCCAGCAGCCGGACAGGCGGGAACACAGATACGCAGTATTTT.

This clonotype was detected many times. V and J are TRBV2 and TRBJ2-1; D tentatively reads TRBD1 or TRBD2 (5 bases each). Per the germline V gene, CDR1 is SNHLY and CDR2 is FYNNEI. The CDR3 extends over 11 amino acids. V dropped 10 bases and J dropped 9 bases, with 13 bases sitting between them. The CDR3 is CAMTVGSEQFF. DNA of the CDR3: TGTGCCATGACAGTTGGGAGTGAGCAGTTCTTC.

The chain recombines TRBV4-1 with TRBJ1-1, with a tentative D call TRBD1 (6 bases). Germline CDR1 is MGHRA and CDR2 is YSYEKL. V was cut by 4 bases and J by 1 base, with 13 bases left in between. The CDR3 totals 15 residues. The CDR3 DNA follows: TGCGCCAGCAGCCTGAAACAGGGCCAGAACACTGAAGCTTTCTTT. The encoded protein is CASSLKQGQNTEAFF.